This TCR beta chain was identified during a study of T cell responses to AZD1222 COVID-19 vaccine. TCRdb's copy holds only in-frame clones and misses some; the assay was immunoSEQ multiplex PCR. Among tens of thousands of clones listed, over 70% were seen once. Comments on this clone: Its antigen remains unidentified.

Whole-study findings and limits: Recipients of AZD1222 seropositive at baseline numbered only six or seven. Vaccine-associated CD4 TCRs ranged over spike, dominating at 160-218 and 743-854.

The origin of this receptor is an adult who received the AZD1222 COVID-19 vaccine. Sequencing was performed on peripheral blood, taken 28 days after the second AZD1222 dose.

CDR3 region: CASSVAPGGQPQHF. CDR3 bases: TGTGCCAGCAGCGTAGCTCCCGGTGGGCAGCCCCAGCATTTT. This chain connects TRBV9 to TRBJ1-5; D is uncertain. The V end was cut by 0 bases, the J end by 7 bases, with 11 bases between. Looked up from germline, CDR1 is SGDLS and CDR2 is YYNGEE. The length of the CDR3 is 14 residues.